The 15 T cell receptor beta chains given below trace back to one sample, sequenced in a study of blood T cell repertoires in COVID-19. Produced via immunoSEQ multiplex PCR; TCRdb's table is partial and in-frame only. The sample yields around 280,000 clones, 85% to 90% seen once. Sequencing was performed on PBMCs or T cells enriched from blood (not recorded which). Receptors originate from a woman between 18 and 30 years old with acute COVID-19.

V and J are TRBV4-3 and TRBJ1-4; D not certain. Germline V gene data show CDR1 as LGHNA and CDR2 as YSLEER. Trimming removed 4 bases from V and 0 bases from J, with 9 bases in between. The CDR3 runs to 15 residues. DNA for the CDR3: TGCGCCAGCAGCCCTACTTTTGCAACTAATGAAAAACTGTTTTTT. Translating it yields CASSPTFATNEKLFF.

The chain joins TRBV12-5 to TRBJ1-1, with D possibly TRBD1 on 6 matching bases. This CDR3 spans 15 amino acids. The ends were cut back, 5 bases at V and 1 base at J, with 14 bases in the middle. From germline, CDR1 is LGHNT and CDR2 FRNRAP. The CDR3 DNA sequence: TGTGCTAGTGGTCTACAACAGGGTCAGAACACTGAAGCTTTCTTT. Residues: CASGLQQGQNTEAFF.

The CDR3 sequence: CASSPHLGGTGGEQFF. For the CDR3, the DNA is TGTGCCAGCAGTCCCCACTTGGGGGGTACGGGCGGTGAGCAGTTCTTC. This chain uses TRBV27 with TRBJ2-1; TRBD2 is a possible D gene (6 bases). Germline CDR1 MNHEY, CDR2 SMNVEV (reference sequence). The CDR3 extends over 16 amino acids. The V end lost 5 bases, the J end lost 9 bases, and 23 bases lay between the germline ends.

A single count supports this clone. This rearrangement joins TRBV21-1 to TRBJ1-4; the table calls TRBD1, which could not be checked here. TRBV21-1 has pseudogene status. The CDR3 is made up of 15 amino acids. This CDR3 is CASSRPKYVGTELFF. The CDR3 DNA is TGTGCCAGCAGCAGGCCCAAATATGTAGGGACAGAACTGTTTTTT.

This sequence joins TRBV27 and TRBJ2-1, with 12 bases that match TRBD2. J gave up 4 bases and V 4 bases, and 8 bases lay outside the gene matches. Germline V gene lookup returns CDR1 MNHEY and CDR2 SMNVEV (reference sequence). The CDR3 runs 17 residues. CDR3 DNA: TGTGCCAGCAGTTCACCCATGACTAGCGGGAGTTACAATGAGCAGTTCTTC. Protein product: CASSSPMTSGSYNEQFF.

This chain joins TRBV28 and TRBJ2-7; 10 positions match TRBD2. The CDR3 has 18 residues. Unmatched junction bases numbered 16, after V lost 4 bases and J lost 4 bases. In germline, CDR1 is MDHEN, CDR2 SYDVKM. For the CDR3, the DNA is TGTGCCAGCAGTTCGGCTTCCCTAAAAGCGGGAGGGCCTTACGAGCAGTACTTC. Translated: CASSSASLKAGGPYEQYF.

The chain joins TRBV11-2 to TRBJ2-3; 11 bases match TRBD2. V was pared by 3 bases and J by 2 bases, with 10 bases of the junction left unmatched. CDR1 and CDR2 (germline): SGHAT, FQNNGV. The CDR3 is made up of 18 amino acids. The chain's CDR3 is CASSFRPGLAGLTDTQYF. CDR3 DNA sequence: TGTGCCAGCAGCTTCAGACCCGGACTAGCGGGCCTCACAGATACGCAGTATTTT.

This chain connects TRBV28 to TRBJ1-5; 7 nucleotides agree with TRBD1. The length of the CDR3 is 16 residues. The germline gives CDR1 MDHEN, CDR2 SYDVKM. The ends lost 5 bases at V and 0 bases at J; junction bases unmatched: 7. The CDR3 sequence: CASSPRDRGSNQPQHF. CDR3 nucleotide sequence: TGTGCCAGCAGTCCACGGGACAGAGGTAGCAATCAGCCCCAGCATTTT. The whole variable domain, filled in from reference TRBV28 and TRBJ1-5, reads DVKVTQSSRYLVKRTGEKVFLECVQDMDHENMFWYRQDPGLGLRLIYFSYDVKMKEKGDIPEGYSVSREKKERFSLILESASTNQTSMYLCASSPRDRGSNQPQHFGDGTRLSIL.

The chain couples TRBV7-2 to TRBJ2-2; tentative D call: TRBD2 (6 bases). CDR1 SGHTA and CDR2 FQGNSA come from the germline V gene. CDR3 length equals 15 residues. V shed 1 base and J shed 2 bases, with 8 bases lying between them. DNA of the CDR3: TGTGCCAGCAGCTTAGGGAGGGCCAACACCGGGGAGCTGTTTTTT. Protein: CASSLGRANTGELFF.

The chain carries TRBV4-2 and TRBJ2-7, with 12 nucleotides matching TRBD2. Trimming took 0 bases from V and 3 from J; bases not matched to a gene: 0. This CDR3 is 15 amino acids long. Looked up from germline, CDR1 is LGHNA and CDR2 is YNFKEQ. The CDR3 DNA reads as TGTGCCAGCAGCCAAGAGGGACTAGCGGGCTACGAGCAGTACTTC. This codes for CASSQEGLAGYEQYF.

As DNA, the CDR3 is TGTGCCACCAGTGCGAGACAGGGGGTACTAGCGGGAGCTGGTGAGCAGTTCTTC. Translating it yields CATSARQGVLAGAGEQFF. The rearrangement joins TRBV24-1 to TRBJ2-1; the match to TRBD2 covers 11 bases. The CDR3 sequence is 18 residues long. CDR1 is KGHDR, CDR2 SFDVKD, per germline. The V segment lost 5 bases and the J segment 9 bases; nucleotides outside the gene matches: 17.

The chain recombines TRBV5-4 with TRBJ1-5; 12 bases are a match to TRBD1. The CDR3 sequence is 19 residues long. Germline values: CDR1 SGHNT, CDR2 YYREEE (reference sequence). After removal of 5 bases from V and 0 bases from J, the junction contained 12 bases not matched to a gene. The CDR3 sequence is CASSMAGGQGAFSNQPQHF. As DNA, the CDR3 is TGTGCCAGCAGTATGGCAGGGGGACAGGGGGCATTTAGCAATCAGCCCCAGCATTTT.

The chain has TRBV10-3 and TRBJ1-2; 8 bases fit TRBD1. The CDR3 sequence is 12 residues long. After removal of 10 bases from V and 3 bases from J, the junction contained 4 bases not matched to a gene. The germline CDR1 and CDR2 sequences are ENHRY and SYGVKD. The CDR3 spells CANKGQDYGYTF. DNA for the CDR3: TGTGCCAACAAGGGACAGGACTATGGCTACACCTTC.

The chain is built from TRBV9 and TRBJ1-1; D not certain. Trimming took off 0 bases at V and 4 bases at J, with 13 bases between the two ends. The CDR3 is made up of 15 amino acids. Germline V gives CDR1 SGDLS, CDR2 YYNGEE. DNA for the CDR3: TGTGCCAGCAGCGTAGGTGGTTCGGGGTTCACTGAAGCTTTCTTT. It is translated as CASSVGGSGFTEAFF.

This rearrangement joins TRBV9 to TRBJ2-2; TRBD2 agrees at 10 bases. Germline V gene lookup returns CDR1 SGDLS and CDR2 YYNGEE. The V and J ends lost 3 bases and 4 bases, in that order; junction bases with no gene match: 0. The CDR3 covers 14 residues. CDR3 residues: CASSASGSTGELFF. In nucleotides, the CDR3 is TGTGCCAGCAGCGCTAGCGGGAGCACCGGGGAGCTGTTTTTT.